Listed below are T cell receptor beta chains from one sample, sequenced in a study of Graves' ophthalmopathy and Graves' hyperthyroidism. Via MiXCR, TCRdb re-called the multiplex PCR reads, giving one row per CDR3 protein. The data contain 150,000 to 200,000 distinct CDR3 sequences, 37% of them singletons. Material: peripheral blood. These receptors were collected from a middle-aged woman with Graves' ophthalmopathy. Both conserved end residues are part of each CDR3. Fields, in order: D gene, V gene, J gene, clone size, CDR3 DNA, CDR3 protein. The D gene is left open where the match is weak. Clone size, where shown, is once, few, many, or a class for clones that have expanded.

>.|TRBV7-2|TRBJ2-2|many
TGTGCCAGCAGCTTAGGGGACATCGACACCGGGGAGCTGTTTTTT
CASSLGDIDTGELFF
>TRBD2|TRBV20-1|TRBJ2-7|.
TGCAGTGCTAGTGGGACTAGCGGGGGTATTTCTTACGAGCAGTACTTC
CSASGTSGGISYEQYF
>.|TRBV7-8|TRBJ1-1|few
TGTGCCAGCAGCTACGACAGGTCCCCTGAAGCTTTCTTT
CASSYDRSPEAFF
>.|TRBV2|TRBJ1-2|few
TGTGCCAGCAGTGAAGCGCAGAGAACTGATGGCTACACCTTC
CASSEAQRTDGYTF
>TRBD1|TRBV7-8|TRBJ1-1|many
TGTGCCAGCAGCATTTCGACAGGGATGAACACTGAAGCTTTCTTT
CASSISTGMNTEAFF
>TRBD2|TRBV6-1|TRBJ2-7|.
TGTGCCAGCAGGAAGGGACTAGCGAACGAGCAGTACTTC
CASRKGLANEQYF
>.|TRBV6-2/TRBV6-3|TRBJ1-1|.
TGTGCCAGCAGTTACTCGATCTCGGTGGTAGTCCGGGCCGAATTAAACACTGAAGCTTTCTTT
CASSYSISVVVRAELNTEAFF
>TRBD2|TRBV20-1|TRBJ2-5|.
TGCAGTGCTAGAGACGGGACTAGCGGGGTCAGGGAGACCCAGTACTTC
CSARDGTSGVRETQYF
>TRBD1|TRBV12-3/TRBV12-4|TRBJ1-6|once
TGTGCCAGCAGTCGGGACAGTACTAATTCACCCCTCCACTTT
CASSRDSTNSPLHF
>TRBD1|TRBV9|TRBJ2-5|.
TGTGCCAGCAGCGTAGCTGACGGGACAGGGGCTGGAGAGACCCAGTACTTC
CASSVADGTGAGETQYF
>.|TRBV6-2/TRBV6-3|TRBJ2-7|.
TGTGCCAGCAGTTTGGACAGTCCCTACGAGCAGTACTTC
CASSLDSPYEQYF
>.|TRBV5-1|TRBJ1-5|many
TGCGCCAGCAGCTTGACGCCAGCTAATCAGCCCCAGCATTTT
CASSLTPANQPQHF
>TRBD2|TRBV28|TRBJ2-5|.
TGTGCCAGCAGACCTAGCGGGAGACCCCAAGAGACCCAGTACTTC
CASRPSGRPQETQYF
>.|TRBV24-1|TRBJ1-2|many
TGTGCCACCAGTGATGGAGGGTACGATGGCTACACCTTC
CATSDGGYDGYTF
>TRBD1|TRBV7-3|TRBJ1-1|many
TGTGCCAGCAGCGGAAAAACCGGGACAGGGGGCCGATGGGAAGCTTTCTTT
CASSGKTGTGGRWEAFF
>.|TRBV28|TRBJ2-2|many
TGTGCCAGCAGTTTCCAGTGGACCGGGAAGCTGTTTTTT
CASSFQWTGKLFF
>TRBD2|TRBV13|TRBJ2-7|many
TGTGCCAGCAGCTTCGGCGGGAGCTCCTACGAGCAGTACTTC
CASSFGGSSYEQYF
>.|TRBV20-1|TRBJ2-7|many
TGCAGTGCTCTGCCTCTAGCGCGCGAGCAGTACTTC
CSALPLAREQYF
>TRBD1|TRBV28|TRBJ1-1|.
TGTGCCAGCAGTTTACGACCGGGACAGGGGAATAAAGCTTTCTTT
CASSLRPGQGNKAFF
>.|TRBV2|TRBJ1-6|many
TGTGCCAGCAAGGTGGGGGGAGGTAATTCACCCCTCCACTTT
CASKVGGGNSPLHF
>.|TRBV12-3/TRBV12-4|TRBJ1-6|many
TGTGCCAGCAGTTTAAACAGGGTTTCACCCCTCCACTTT
CASSLNRVSPLHF
>TRBD1|TRBV2|TRBJ2-7|many
TGTGCCAGCAGAGATTTACAGGGGACCCCCTACGAGCAGTACTTC
CASRDLQGTPYEQYF
>.|TRBV7-2|TRBJ1-1|.
TGTGCCAGCAGCTTAGGGACAGACCCGAACACTGAAGCTTTCTTT
CASSLGTDPNTEAFF
>.|TRBV19|TRBJ2-2|many
TGTGCCAGTAGTTCTCCGAACACCGGGGAGCTGTTTTTT
CASSSPNTGELFF
>TRBD2|TRBV6-2/TRBV6-3|TRBJ2-7|.
TGTGCCAGCAGCTTGAGCGGGAGTCTCTCCTACGAGCAGTACTTC
CASSLSGSLSYEQYF
>.|TRBV7-2|TRBJ1-1|many
TGTGCCAGCAGCTTAGCCCGGGCACCCACGACGAACACTGAAGCTTTCTTT
CASSLARAPTTNTEAFF
>.|TRBV29-1|TRBJ1-2|many
TGCAGCGTCCCCCGTGGGGCCTTGTATGGCTACACCTTC
CSVPRGALYGYTF
>.|TRBV12-3/TRBV12-4|TRBJ1-5|many
TGTGCCAGCAGTTTTGGGGGAACCCCTAGCAATCAGCCCCAGCATTTT
CASSFGGTPSNQPQHF
>.|TRBV5-5|TRBJ1-2|many
TGTGCCAGCAGACCACGGACACATACCTATGGCTACACCTTC
CASRPRTHTYGYTF
>.|TRBV12-3/TRBV12-4|TRBJ1-1|.
TGTGCCAGCAGTTTAATTCGTGGTGGTGACACTGAAGCTTTCTTT
CASSLIRGGDTEAFF
>.|TRBV6-1|TRBJ2-7|few
TGTGCCAGCACCCAGGCGAACAGTCCTTTCTACGAGCAGTACTTC
CASTQANSPFYEQYF
>.|TRBV12-3/TRBV12-4|TRBJ2-7|.
TGTGCCAGCAGCACCGGGACCCTACTGGCCTACGAGCAGTACTTC
CASSTGTLLAYEQYF
>.|TRBV5-5|TRBJ1-3|many
TGTGCCAGCAGCACGGGGGTGACCTCTGGAAACACCATATATTTT
CASSTGVTSGNTIYF